The sequence of this TCR beta chain was determined in a study of OX40 agonist ivuxolimab in advanced cancers. Study conclusions and caveats: Clonal expansion from baseline to week 6 occurred in both CD4+ and CD8+ T cells.

V was cut by 0 bases and J by 3 bases, with 9 bases left in between. The CDR3 length is 14 residues. From germline, CDR1 is MNHNY and CDR2 SVGAGI (reference sequence). This clone occurred once. Its antigen is undetermined. Clones were sequenced by immunoSEQ multiplex PCR, and TCRdb holds only the in-frame ones, with some missing. The repertoire includes over 90,000 clones, approximately 94% of them detected once, and approximately 0.18% sits in the top ten. Specimen: CD4+ or CD8+ T cells sorted from blood, collected in a trial of the OX40 agonist ivuxolimab. The TCR sequence derives from an adult with an advanced solid tumor such as melanoma, head and neck, liver or kidney cancer. This chain links TRBV6-6 with TRBJ2-7, with TRBD1 as a possible D gene (6 bases). CDR3 sequence (DNA): TGTGCCAGCAGTTACTCAGGCAGGGGCTACGAGCAGTACTTC. Its protein product is CASSYSGRGYEQYF.